The TCR beta chain described here comes from a study of T cell repertoires in cytomegalovirus infection. Study context: Recently identified HLA-C-restricted and well-studied HLA-B-restricted CMV epitopes were used. Based on public TCR beta signatures, there were indications of CMV infection and of a matching HLA type. Study observations and caveats: Cumulative public TCR beta family frequency identified carriers of CMV plus the relevant HLA. HLA-C-restricted CMV-specific TCR beta clonotypes were dominant in the ex vivo response.

This CDR3 region has 15 residues. The V segment lost 4 bases and the J segment 0 bases; nucleotides outside the gene matches: 4. Looked up from germline, CDR1 is MDHEN and CDR2 is SYDVKM. TCRdb passed the reads through MiXCR, listing each CDR3 protein once. The table lists about 400,000 distinct CDR3 sequences, about a third of them singletons. With regard to this clonotype: No antigen is known for it.

This chain joins TRBV28 and TRBJ2-3; TRBD1 matches at 7 bases. Sequences were derived from cultured PBMCs, sampled from culture after CMV antigen stimulation. This TCR was recovered from a human donor in good health (CMV status not recorded). Some clones in this sample may be carry-over from other donors' samples. CDR3 bases: TGTGCCAGCAGTTCCCGGGACAGCAGCACAGATACGCAGTATTTT. Residues: CASSSRDSSTDTQYF.